Below, 2 T cell receptor beta chains from the same sample are listed, as sequenced in a study of T cell changes during pregnancy in multiple sclerosis. Clones were sequenced by immunoSEQ multiplex PCR, and TCRdb holds only the in-frame ones, with some missing. In the table there are over 50,000 clones, 89% of which are singletons. This sample comprised peripheral blood, obtained after pregnancy. These TCRs come from a female donor with multiple sclerosis, enrolled in a pregnancy study.

The chain is built from TRBV2 and TRBJ2-7, with 8 bases identical to TRBD2. The ends lost 5 bases at V and 5 bases at J; junction bases unmatched: 11. The CDR3 has 15 amino acids. Germline CDR1 reads SNHLY; CDR2 reads FYNNEI. The CDR3 DNA sequence: TGTGCCAGCAGTTCCAGCGGGAGAATTTTTCACGAGCAGTACTTC. Residues: CASSSSGRIFHEQYF.

This sequence joins TRBV2 and TRBJ2-5; 8 bases are a match to TRBD1. The CDR3 is 14 amino acids. V trimming: 10 bases; J trimming: 5 bases; junction bases outside the gene matches: 12. Germline V gene lookup returns CDR1 SNHLY and CDR2 FYNNEI. The CDR3 DNA is TGTGCCACAGTAGGACAGGGCCGCTGGGAGACCCAGTACTTC. Protein: CATVGQGRWETQYF.